The 6 T cell receptor beta chains below were found in one sample sequenced in a study of cytomegalovirus exposure and HLA in healthy donors. PCR employed 60 Vbeta and 13 Jbeta primers. Measured with immunoSEQ multiplex PCR; TCRdb has only the in-frame clones, and not every one. This table has over 120,000 clones, around 80% appearing once. Material: PBMCs. These receptors all stem from a female donor in good health and CMV-seronegative.

The gene calls are TRBV7-2 and TRBJ2-3; the D gene is possibly TRBD1 (6 bases). The V gene lost 3 bases and the J gene lost 2 bases, with 9 bases spanning the gap. This CDR3 contains 14 residues. Germline CDR1 reads SGHTA; CDR2 reads FQGNSA. The CDR3 sequence: CASSFRGHTDTQYF. DNA for the CDR3: TGTGCCAGCAGCTTCAGGGGCCACACAGATACGCAGTATTTT.

This clone was seen once. The V gene is TRBV30, the J gene TRBJ2-2; 13 bases fit TRBD2. Germline CDR1 GTSNPN, CDR2 SVGIG (reference sequence). This CDR3 is 13 amino acids long. The junction had 2 bases not matched to a gene; V was cut back by 5 bases and J by 8 bases. The CDR3 nucleotides are TGTGCCTGGGGGACTAGCGGGGATGGGGAGCTGTTTTTT. Residues: CAWGTSGDGELFF. The complete variable domain, with remaining parts taken from reference TRBV30 and TRBJ2-2, reads SQTIHQWPATLVQPVGSPLSLECTVEGTSNPNLYWYRQAAGRGLQLLFYSVGIGQISSEVPQNLSASRPQDRQFILSSKKLLLSDSGFYLCAWGTSGDGELFFGEGSRLTVL.

The genes are TRBV5-4 and TRBJ1-6; 10 bases agree with TRBD1. The germline V gene has CDR1 SGHNT and CDR2 YYREEE (reference sequence). The CDR3 is 16 residues long. V shed 3 bases and J 8 bases; nucleotides not matched to a gene: 8. CDR3 amino acids: CASSSPGTGVHSPLHF. As DNA, the CDR3 is TGTGCCAGCAGCTCCCCCGGGACAGGGGTTCATTCACCCCTCCACTTT.

The chain is built from TRBV5-1 and TRBJ2-1; TRBD2 is a possible D gene (6 bases). Trimming removed 4 bases at V and 7 bases at J, with 18 bases between. Germline CDR1 SGHRS, CDR2 YFSETQ. There are 15 residues in the CDR3. For the CDR3, the DNA is TGCGCCAGCAGCACTAGCAACCGGGACGATAATGAGCAGTTCTTC. Translating it yields CASSTSNRDDNEQFF.

The chain carries TRBV10-3 and TRBJ2-7, with D possibly TRBD2 on 6 matching bases. Germline CDR1 ENHRY, CDR2 SYGVKD. The ends were cut back, 8 bases at V and 6 bases at J, with 17 bases in the middle. The CDR3 runs to 13 residues. For the CDR3, the DNA is TGTGCCATCGCCAGCTCGGGGGTGGGCGAGCAGTACTTC. Encoded protein: CAIASSGVGEQYF.

J is TRBJ2-5 and V is TRBV5-1, with D perhaps matching TRBD2 (6 bases). Germline-derived CDR1 and CDR2 are SGHRS and YFSETQ. With 2 bases removed from V and 2 bases from J, the gap between germline ends came to 16 bases. This CDR3 is built from 16 residues. The CDR3 reads CASSLDGGTFQETQYF. The CDR3 DNA follows: TGCGCCAGCAGCTTAGATGGGGGGACCTTTCAAGAGACCCAGTACTTC.